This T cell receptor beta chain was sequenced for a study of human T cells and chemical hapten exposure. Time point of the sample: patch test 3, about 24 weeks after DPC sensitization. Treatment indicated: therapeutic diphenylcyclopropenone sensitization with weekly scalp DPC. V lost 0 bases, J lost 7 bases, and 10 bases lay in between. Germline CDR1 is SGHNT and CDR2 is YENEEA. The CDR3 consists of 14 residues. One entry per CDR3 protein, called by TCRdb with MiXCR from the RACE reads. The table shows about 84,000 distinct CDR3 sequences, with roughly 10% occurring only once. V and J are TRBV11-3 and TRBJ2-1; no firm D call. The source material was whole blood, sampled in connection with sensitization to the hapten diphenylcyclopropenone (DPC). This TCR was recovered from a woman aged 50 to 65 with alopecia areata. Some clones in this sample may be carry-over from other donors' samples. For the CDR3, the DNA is TGTGCCAGCAGCTTAGATCCCGTATTAAATGAGCAGTTCTTC. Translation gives CASSLDPVLNEQFF.